Listed below are T cell receptor beta chains from one sample, sequenced in a study of blood T cell repertoires in COVID-19. Here immunoSEQ multiplex PCR was the method, and the copy in TCRdb shows in-frame clones only, minus some. The sample has fewer than 40,000 clones, 75% to 90% seen once. The sample comprised peripheral blood. The receptors stem from a woman of 80 years or more with active or convalescent COVID-19. Both conserved end residues are part of each CDR3. D genes are given only for firm matches. The listing skips clone size in some rows; elsewhere it reads once, few, many or a size class.

clone_size j_call v_call d_call cdr3_nt cdr3_aa
. TRBJ1-5 TRBV5-6 TRBD1 TGTGCCAGCAGCTTGGGCTACCAGGGGGCAGGGTGGGGCAATCAGCCCCAGCATTTT CASSLGYQGAGWGNQPQHF
. TRBJ2-1 TRBV5-1 . TGCGCCAGCAGGCCGCAGGGGAGCAATGAGCAGTTCTTC CASRPQGSNEQFF
. TRBJ2-7 TRBV7-8 . TGTGCCAGCAGCCCGGGCCGGGGGCAGTACTTC CASSPGRGQYF
. TRBJ1-3 TRBV3-1/TRBV3-2 . TGTGCCAGCAGCCCCCCTTCCGCCAGGGCAGCCGGAAACACCATATATTTT CASSPPSARAAGNTIYF
. TRBJ1-4 TRBV19 TRBD1 TGTGCCAGTAGTATAAGACAGGGAAATGAAAAACTGTTTTTT CASSIRQGNEKLFF
. TRBJ1-5 TRBV6-5 . TGTGCCAGCAGTTACCGGGGGGGTCAGCCCCAGCATTTT CASSYRGGQPQHF
. TRBJ2-4 TRBV30 TRBD1 TGTGCCTGGATCCGACAGGGGGGACACATTCAGTACTTC CAWIRQGGHIQYF
once TRBJ2-3 TRBV3-1/TRBV3-2 . TGTGCCAGCAGCTCCGTGGGACGGGGGAGCACAGATACGCAGTATTTT CASSSVGRGSTDTQYF
. TRBJ1-2 TRBV5-4 TRBD1 TGTGCCAGCAGCTTACAGGGGGTCGAGAACTATGGCTACACCTTC CASSLQGVENYGYTF
. TRBJ1-1 TRBV12-3/TRBV12-4 TRBD1 TGTGCCAGCAGCTACAGGGTCAAGGGGGCGTCTTTCTTT CASSYRVKGASFF
. TRBJ1-2 TRBV30 TRBD1 TGTGCCTGGACGCGGGACAGGGGGCAGGGGGGCTACACCTTC CAWTRDRGQGGYTF
. TRBJ1-3 TRBV9 TRBD1 TGTGCCAGCAGCGTATATCAGGGGGCGCAGAGCTCTGGAAACACCATATATTTT CASSVYQGAQSSGNTIYF
. TRBJ2-1 TRBV19 . TGTGCCAGTAGTTCCTTTGTCAGGGGCGAGGATGAGCAGTTCTTC CASSSFVRGEDEQFF
. TRBJ2-3 TRBV10-1 TRBD2 TGCGCCAGCAGTGAGTCATCTAGCGGGGCCTATACGCAGTATTTT CASSESSSGAYTQYF
. TRBJ2-7 TRBV24-1 TRBD2 TGTGCCACCAGTGATCCACGGACTAGCGGGGACTCCTACGAGCAGTACTTC CATSDPRTSGDSYEQYF
. TRBJ2-1 TRBV5-1 TRBD2 TGCGCCAGCAGATTGCGGGGGGAGGTAGGCAATGAGCAGTTCTTC CASRLRGEVGNEQFF
few TRBJ2-1 TRBV9 TRBD2 TGTGCCAGCCAGGGAGGAGCGGGGGGGAAAAATGAGCAGTTCTTC CASQGGAGGKNEQFF
. TRBJ1-1 TRBV3-1/TRBV3-2 . TGTGCCAGCAGCCAAGAAGCGGGGAACACTGAAGCTTTCTTT CASSQEAGNTEAFF
once TRBJ2-1 TRBV4-1 . TGCGCCAGCGGCGAGACTTTCTCCTACAATGAGCAGTTCTTC CASGETFSYNEQFF
. TRBJ1-1 TRBV30 . TGTGCCTGGAGACAGGGAGGGATGAACACTGAAGCTTTCTTT CAWRQGGMNTEAFF
. TRBJ2-3 TRBV6-1 TRBD2 TGTGCCAGCAGTGAATCCGCAGCGGGGGGTCCAGATACGCAGTATTTT CASSESAAGGPDTQYF
. TRBJ2-3 TRBV5-4 . TGTGCCAGCAGCTTGGAACCAGTAAGCACAGATACGCAGTATTTT CASSLEPVSTDTQYF
. TRBJ2-1 TRBV5-1 TRBD1 TGCGCCAGCAGCTTGCGAACCAGGGGGTCGCCCTACAATGAGCAGTTCTTC CASSLRTRGSPYNEQFF
once TRBJ2-3 TRBV5-1 TRBD2 TGCGCCAGCAGCTTAAGGACTAGCGGGCTTAGACCGAACACAGATACGCAGTATTTT CASSLRTSGLRPNTDTQYF